This T cell receptor (beta chain) was captured in a study of CD8 T cells in Susac syndrome. RNA amounts of roughly 0.45 to 1 ug underwent reverse transcription with random hexamers. TCRdb itself ran the immunoSEQ multiplex PCR reads through MiXCR, one entry per CDR3 protein. The data show hundreds of thousands of distinct CDR3 sequences, with around 83% seen just once and over 0.1% held by the top ten. The CDR3 loop spans 13 amino acids. Unmatched junction bases numbered 9, after V lost 7 bases and J lost 15 bases. The source is a human donor with multiple sclerosis. V and J are TRBV12-3 or TRBV12-4 and TRBJ2-1; 13 bases match TRBD2. The sequenced material came from CD8+ T cells from PBMCs. Here the CDR3 DNA reads TGTGCCAGCACCAACTCGGGGACTAGCGGGGCGTTCTTC. Translation: CASTNSGTSGAFF.